These 20 T cell receptor beta chains were sequenced from one sample in a study of vaccination effects on CD4 cells after COVID-19. Their cognate antigens are unknown. Sequencing used immunoSEQ multiplex PCR; TCRdb keeps in-frame clones, though not all of them. Among about 61,000 clones listed, more than 80% were seen once. With the ViraFEST assay, the study expanded antigen-specific CD4+ T cells using viral peptide pools, then sequenced them. Following culture for about ten days, CD4+ T cells were isolated. The sequences come from CD4+ T cells from PBMCs cultured with HCoV-229E spike peptides, collected before COVID-19 vaccination. These receptors originate from a human donor who received a COVID-19 vaccine.

This clone showed up just a few times. The CDR3 is CASSSHRGRGEKLFF. As DNA, the CDR3 is TGTGCCAGCAGTTCGCACAGGGGGCGCGGTGAAAAACTGTTTTTT. The chain couples TRBV6-5 to TRBJ1-4, with 9 positions matching TRBD1. Germline V gene data show CDR1 as MNHEY and CDR2 as SVGAGI. The CDR3 extends over 15 amino acids. V was pared by 4 bases and J by 7 bases, with 7 bases of the junction left unmatched.

This clone was detected only a few times. This chain uses TRBV6-2 or TRBV6-3 with TRBJ2-2; 8 nucleotides align to TRBD1. V trimming: 3 bases; J trimming: 6 bases; junction bases outside the gene matches: 6. The CDR3 is made up of 15 amino acids. Germline V gene lookup returns CDR1 MNHEY and CDR2 SVGEGT. The DNA for the CDR3 is TGTGCCAGCAGTTATTTCGGACAGGGTTCCGGGGAGCTGTTTTTT. Protein sequence: CASSYFGQGSGELFF.

The chain has TRBV7-3 and TRBJ1-2, with D possibly matching TRBD1 (5 bases). Per germline, CDR1 SGHTA and CDR2 FQGTGA. The V end lost 5 bases, the J end lost 7 bases, and 17 bases lay between the germline ends. This CDR3 has 14 residues. CDR3 sequence reads: CASSQTAVQPGYTF. CDR3 in DNA: TGTGCCAGCAGCCAGACAGCCGTCCAGCCTGGCTACACCTTC.

The genes are TRBV6-6 and TRBJ1-1; tentatively, D is TRBD1 (6 bases). The CDR3 consists of 15 residues. Germline CDR1 MNHNY, CDR2 SVGAGI (reference sequence). V lost 2 bases to trimming and J lost 1 base, with 11 bases between them. The CDR3 DNA follows: TGTGCCAGCAGTTACAAGGGGGGGGCGAACACTGAAGCTTTCTTT. Residues: CASSYKGGANTEAFF.

This clone was counted between two and nine times. The chain couples TRBV12-3 or TRBV12-4 to TRBJ1-1; no reliable D call. The V end lost 4 bases, the J end lost 11 bases, and 14 bases lay between the germline ends. This CDR3 has 12 residues. CDR3: CASSSYTRGAFF. The CDR3 DNA follows: TGTGCCAGCAGTTCTTACACCAGAGGGGCTTTCTTT.

The chain recombines TRBV21-1 with TRBJ1-4; the D call TRBD1 from the table was never checked on the DNA. TRBV21-1 is a pseudogene segment. The CDR3 contains 16 residues. The CDR3 sequence: CASSNQGGATNEKLFF. The DNA for the CDR3 is TGTGCCAGCAGCAATCAGGGTGGGGCAACTAATGAAAAACTGTTTTTT.

This sequence joins TRBV2 and TRBJ2-3; D is perhaps TRBD1 or TRBD2 (5 bases each). Germline V lookup: CDR1 SNHLY, CDR2 FYNNEI. The CDR3 has 15 residues. The ends were cut back, 2 bases at V and 4 bases at J, with 13 bases in the middle. The chain's CDR3 is CASSELGRDPDTQYF. The CDR3 DNA reads as TGTGCCAGCAGTGAACTAGGTAGGGACCCAGATACGCAGTATTTT.

This chain's CDR3 is CASSFDSFGGGASDTQYF. The CDR3, as DNA: TGCGCCAGCAGTTTTGATAGTTTCGGCGGGGGGGCGTCAGATACGCAGTATTTT. The chain recombines TRBV5-1 with TRBJ2-3; 9 nucleotides line up with TRBD2. With V trimmed by 5 bases and J by 4 bases, 17 bases remained unmatched. Germline CDR1 reads SGHRS; CDR2 reads YFSETQ. The CDR3 covers 18 residues.

V is TRBV2 and J is TRBJ2-2, with 8 positions matching TRBD1. The germline CDR1 and CDR2 sequences are SNHLY and FYNNEI. The CDR3 has 14 residues. Germline trimming cut 4 bases from V and 5 bases from J; bases unmatched to any gene: 3. The CDR3 is CASSGQGRTGELFF. In DNA, the CDR3 is TGTGCCAGCAGTGGACAGGGGAGAACCGGGGAGCTGTTTTTT.

V is TRBV6-6 and J is TRBJ1-5; no clear D gene. Trimming removed 0 bases at V and 5 bases at J, with 14 bases between. The CDR3 loop spans 16 amino acids. Germline CDR1 and CDR2: MNHNY and SVGAGI (reference sequence). The CDR3 coding sequence is TGTGCCAGCAGTTACTCGGTGAGACAAGGCTATCAGCCCCAGCATTTT. Amino acids: CASSYSVRQGYQPQHF.

This clone was observed a handful of times. Here the CDR3 reads CASSQGLARWDSPLHF. The CDR3 DNA reads as TGTGCCAGCAGCCAAGGTTTGGCCCGGTGGGATTCACCCCTCCACTTT. The V gene is TRBV3-1 (or the pseudogene TRBV3-2), the J gene TRBJ1-6; unclear D gene. CDR1 is LGHDT, CDR2 YNNKEL, per germline (reference sequence). The CDR3 runs 16 residues. Trimming pared 1 base from V and 8 bases from J, leaving 15 bases between.

The chain carries TRBV11-3 and TRBJ2-4, with a weak D call TRBD2 (6 bases). Between the trimmed V and J ends, which lost 4 bases and 10 bases, there was a span of 20 bases. The CDR3 runs 15 residues. In germline, CDR1 is SGHNT, CDR2 YENEEA. The chain's CDR3 is CASSSRLGRWWIQYF. The CDR3 DNA sequence: TGTGCCAGCAGCTCCCGGCTGGGGAGGTGGTGGATTCAGTACTTC. Full variable domain (remainder filled in from reference TRBV11-3 and TRBJ2-4): EAGVVQSPRYKIIEKKQPVAFWCNPISGHNTLYWYLQNLGQGPELLIRYENEEAVDDSQLPKDRFSAERLKGVDSTLKIQPAELGDSAVYLCASSSRLGRWWIQYFGAGTRLSVL.

The chain uses TRBV7-3 and TRBJ1-4; D unresolved. Germline V gives CDR1 SGHTA, CDR2 FQGTGA. CDR3 length: 13 amino acids. V lost 3 bases to trimming and J lost 8 bases, with 10 bases between them. CDR3 sequence reads: CASSFQPGEKLFF. In nucleotides, the CDR3 is TGTGCCAGCAGCTTCCAGCCCGGCGAAAAACTGTTTTTT.

The chain is built from TRBV19 and TRBJ1-2; D remains unclear. The germline CDR1 and CDR2 sequences are LNHDA and SQIVND (reference sequence). V lost 2 bases to trimming and J lost 0 bases, with 13 bases between them. This CDR3 comprises 16 residues. As DNA, the CDR3 is TGTGCCAGTAGTATATTGTCCAGGAGTTCTAACTATGGCTACACCTTC. This translates into CASSILSRSSNYGYTF.

The gene calls are TRBV29-1 and TRBJ1-1, with D possibly TRBD1 on 5 matching bases. There are 14 residues in the CDR3. The germline CDR1 and CDR2 sequences are SQVTM and ANQGSEA. V was trimmed by 2 bases and J by 0 bases, leaving 10 bases between them. This CDR3 is CSVEPQGLNTEAFF. In nucleotides, the CDR3 is TGCAGCGTTGAACCCCAGGGATTGAACACTGAAGCTTTCTTT.

This sequence joins TRBV7-8 and TRBJ1-4; no definite D call. CDR3 length: 14 residues. The V end lost 6 bases, the J end lost 0 bases, and 8 bases lay between the germline ends. The germline V gene has CDR1 SGHVS and CDR2 FQNEAQ. Written as DNA, the CDR3 is TGTGCCAGCAGGCTTCAAGCAACTAATGAAAAACTGTTTTTT. Protein sequence: CASRLQATNEKLFF.

The chain uses TRBV6-1 and TRBJ1-2; no firm D call. CDR3 size: 15 residues. Germline CDR1 reads MNHNS; CDR2 reads SASEGT. V gave up 1 base and J gave up 0 bases, with 9 bases separating them. Here the CDR3 DNA reads TGTGCCAGCAGTGAAGGCCGCCCGGCTAACTATGGCTACACCTTC. It yields the protein CASSEGRPANYGYTF.

The V and J genes are TRBV6-2 or TRBV6-3 and TRBJ2-7; D is unresolved. V shed 6 bases and J shed 4 bases, with 10 bases lying between them. The CDR3 length is 12 residues. Germline assignment: CDR1 MNHEY and CDR2 SVGEGT. The CDR3 DNA sequence: TGTGCCAGCAGCGATAACAAGTACGAGCAGTACGTC. Translation: CASSDNKYEQYV.

The chain couples TRBV24-1 to TRBJ1-5, with D possibly matching TRBD1 (5 bases). The ends were cut back, 3 bases at V and 3 bases at J, with 11 bases in the middle. CDR3 size: 15 residues. Looked up from germline, CDR1 is KGHDR and CDR2 is SFDVKD. The CDR3 sequence: CATSDAGVNNQPQHF. The CDR3 nucleotides read TGTGCCACCAGTGATGCGGGGGTTAACAATCAGCCCCAGCATTTT.

The V and J genes are TRBV5-1 and TRBJ1-3, with D possibly being TRBD1 (5 bases). V lost 0 bases and J lost 2, with 9 bases in between. Germline lookup yields CDR1 SGHRS and CDR2 YFSETQ. The CDR3 spans 15 residues. CDR3 protein: CASSLEGDPGNTIYF. CDR3 bases: TGCGCCAGCAGCTTGGAAGGGGACCCTGGAAACACCATATATTTT.